Listed below are T cell receptor beta chains from one sample, sequenced in a study of identical twins. MiXCR, run by TCRdb on the 5' RACE reads, gives a single entry per CDR3 protein. Of hundreds of thousands of distinct CDR3 sequences listed, approximately 13% are singletons. These data were also reused for a study on yellow fever vaccine responses in identical twins.

Sequenced material: PBMCs. These TCRs come from a woman aged 18-29 years in good health. Each CDR3 is given without its conserved first and last residue. The D gene is left open where the match is weak.

j_gene	d_gene	v_gene	CDR3aa
TRBJ2-2	TRBD1	TRBV15	ATSRGPPGQGPGELF
TRBJ1-2	NA	TRBV5-1	ASSPKSAGEYYGYT
TRBJ2-3	NA	TRBV5-5	ASNIQGTDTQY
TRBJ2-1	NA	TRBV7-6	ASSLQGPYNEQF
TRBJ1-2	TRBD1	TRBV24-1	ATAGQVNYGYT
TRBJ2-5	NA	TRBV24-1	ATSVSRGYQETQY
TRBJ2-2	NA	TRBV28	ASSLNAQGTGELF
TRBJ2-3	TRBD2	TRBV12-3/TRBV12-4	ASSFGEGAQY
TRBJ2-1	TRBD2	TRBV12-3/TRBV12-4	ASSLRTSSYNEQF
TRBJ2-5	TRBD2	TRBV10-3	AISESTGTNQETQY